Presented here are 31 T cell receptor beta chains from one specimen sequenced in a study of T cell responses to AZD1222 COVID-19 vaccine. Sequencing used immunoSEQ multiplex PCR; TCRdb keeps in-frame clones, though not all of them. Seen here are about 130,000 clones, more than 80% observed once, and the top ten hold 3.5% to 5%. The sample here was peripheral blood, taken 28 days after the second AZD1222 dose. The receptors were gathered from an adult who received the AZD1222 COVID-19 vaccine.

The CDR3 DNA sequence: TGTGCCAGCAGACTAGCGGGGGGCCAAGAGACCCAGTACTTC. Its translation is CASRLAGGQETQYF. The gene calls are TRBV2 and TRBJ2-5, with TRBD2 identical over 12 bases. Germline lookup yields CDR1 SNHLY and CDR2 FYNNEI. Losses at the gene ends were 6 bases for V and 1 base for J; bases not matched to a gene: 0. This CDR3 contains 14 residues.

This clone was detected only once. For the CDR3, the DNA is TGTGCCACCAGCAGGATGGGGAATGAGCAGTTCTTC. This codes for CATSRMGNEQFF. The V call is TRBV15, the J call TRBJ2-1; D is ambiguous. The CDR3 covers 12 residues. V dropped 3 bases and J dropped 7 bases, with 7 bases sitting between them. The V gene's germline CDR1 is LNHNV and CDR2 YYDKDF (reference sequence).

V is TRBV30 and J is TRBJ1-4; 8 bases match TRBD1. The germline gives CDR1 GTSNPN, CDR2 SVGIG (reference sequence). The CDR3 runs 15 residues. V lost 0 bases to trimming and J lost 3 bases; unmatched junction nucleotides: 3. In DNA form, the CDR3 reads TGTGCCTGGAGTGTACAGGGACAGGCTAATGAAAAACTGTTTTTT. It is translated as CAWSVQGQANEKLFF.

This rearrangement joins TRBV10-3 to TRBJ1-4; tentatively, D is TRBD1 (5 bases). V shed 8 bases and J shed 7 bases, with 17 bases lying between them. The CDR3 runs 14 residues. CDR1 and CDR2 from the germline V gene are ENHRY and SYGVKD. For the CDR3, the DNA is TGTGCCATCGGAGGAGGGCAGGGTGGTGAAAAACTGTTTTTT. Translated, it gives CAIGGGQGGEKLFF.

The chain recombines TRBV3-1 (or the pseudogene TRBV3-2) with TRBJ1-1; D is ambiguous. The CDR3 length is 13 residues. Germline loops: CDR1 LGHDT, CDR2 YNNKEL (reference sequence). Between the trimmed V and J ends, which lost 2 bases and 0 bases, there was a span of 4 bases. The CDR3 region is CASSQTLNTEAFF. The DNA of the CDR3 is TGTGCCAGCAGCCAAACCCTGAACACTGAAGCTTTCTTT.

The V gene is TRBV28, the J gene TRBJ2-3; 11 bases match TRBD2. CDR3 length: 16 residues. Germline CDR1 MDHEN, CDR2 SYDVKM. After removal of 5 bases from V and 3 bases from J, the junction contained 7 bases not matched to a gene. The CDR3 is CASSEATSGGTDTQYF. The DNA for the CDR3 is TGTGCCAGCAGTGAGGCCACTAGCGGGGGAACAGATACGCAGTATTTT. Full variable domain (outside the CDR3, taken from reference TRBV28 and TRBJ2-3): DVKVTQSSRYLVKRTGEKVFLECVQDMDHENMFWYRQDPGLGLRLIYFSYDVKMKEKGDIPEGYSVSREKKERFSLILESASTNQTSMYLCASSEATSGGTDTQYFGPGTRLTVL.

This chain connects TRBV4-1 to TRBJ1-2; no firm D call. With 1 base removed from V and 4 bases from J, the gap between germline ends came to 13 bases. Germline V gives CDR1 MGHRA, CDR2 YSYEKL. This CDR3 has 15 amino acids. CDR3 region: CASSQVLTGSYGYTF. The CDR3 coding sequence is TGCGCCAGCAGCCAAGTCCTAACCGGGAGCTATGGCTACACCTTC.

This clone was recorded a few times. The rearrangement joins TRBV28 to TRBJ2-5; no firm D call. Looked up from germline, CDR1 is MDHEN and CDR2 is SYDVKM. This CDR3 has 14 residues. V lost 3 bases and J lost 5, with 13 bases in between. Here the CDR3 reads CASSFQQHRETQYF. In DNA form, the CDR3 reads TGTGCCAGCAGTTTTCAGCAGCATCGGGAGACCCAGTACTTC.

The chain joins TRBV28 to TRBJ1-1; 9 positions match TRBD1. Germline lookup yields CDR1 MDHEN and CDR2 SYDVKM. The CDR3 extends over 20 amino acids. Trimming removed 6 bases from V and 1 base from J; junction bases left unmatched: 21. The CDR3 DNA is TGTGCCAGCAGCCCGGCTGGGACAGGGATTCTTGGTGTTGGGAACACTGAAGCTTTCTTT. The encoded protein is CASSPAGTGILGVGNTEAFF.

The CDR3 DNA reads TGTGCCAGCACCCCGTGGGGGGGGGCGGTGGAGACCCAGTACTTC. Translation gives CASTPWGGAVETQYF. The chain uses TRBV6-5 and TRBJ2-5; a weak D match, TRBD2 (7 bases). The CDR3 contains 15 residues. The germline V and J ends were trimmed by 7 bases and 5 bases, with 20 bases remaining between them. The V gene's germline CDR1 is MNHEY and CDR2 SVGAGI.

The CDR3 here is CASRSPSGTEKLFF. In DNA, the CDR3 is TGTGCCAGCAGATCTCCCTCCGGGACAGAAAAACTGTTTTTT. V usage is TRBV6-5 and J usage is TRBJ1-4; a possible D gene is TRBD1 (6 bases). Per the germline V gene, CDR1 is MNHEY and CDR2 is SVGAGI. V was pared by 6 bases and J by 8 bases, with 16 bases between. CDR3 length: 14 amino acids.

The J gene is TRBJ1-5, the V gene TRBV19, with TRBD1 identical over 8 bases. From germline, CDR1 is LNHDA and CDR2 SQIVND (reference sequence). This CDR3 spans 15 amino acids. V lost 3 bases, J lost 6 bases, and 7 bases stayed unmatched. The CDR3 is CASSMIAQGVQPQHF. The CDR3 DNA is TGTGCCAGTAGTATGATCGCACAGGGGGTTCAGCCCCAGCATTTT. The full variable domain, rest sourced from reference TRBV19 and TRBJ1-5, is DGGITQSPKYLFRKEGQNVTLSCEQNLNHDAMYWYRQDPGQGLRLIYYSQIVNDFQKGDIAEGYSVSREKKESFPLTVTSAQKNPTAFYLCASSMIAQGVQPQHFGDGTRLSIL.

This rearrangement joins TRBV9 to TRBJ2-3; D might be TRBD1 or TRBD2, each matching 5 bases. The germline V gene encodes CDR1 SGDLS and CDR2 YYNGEE. Trimming left V 3 bases short and J 4 bases short, with 12 bases between. CDR3 length: 14 residues. The CDR3 loop is CASSAGGGPDTQYF. Here the CDR3 DNA reads TGTGCCAGCAGCGCTGGTGGGGGTCCAGATACGCAGTATTTT.

The chain recombines TRBV14 with TRBJ1-1; D not resolved. Trimming pared 1 base from V and 8 bases from J, leaving 11 bases between. Germline-derived CDR1 and CDR2 are SGHDN and FVKESK. This CDR3 is built from 13 residues. This CDR3 reads CASSQVQVGEAFF. The CDR3 coding sequence is TGTGCCAGCAGCCAAGTCCAGGTCGGGGAAGCTTTCTTT. The full variable domain, in which reference TRBV14 and TRBJ1-1 provide the parts outside the CDR3, is EAGVTQFPSHSVIEKGQTVTLRCDPISGHDNLYWYRRVMGKEIKFLLHFVKESKQDESGMPNNRFLAERTGGTYSTLKVQPAELEDSGVYFCASSQVQVGEAFFGQGTRLTVV.

The rearrangement links TRBV7-3 to TRBJ1-1; TRBD1 aligns across 9 bases. The V segment lost 5 bases and the J segment 4 bases; nucleotides outside the gene matches: 5. The CDR3 is made up of 14 amino acids. The germline V gene encodes CDR1 SGHTA and CDR2 FQGTGA. In DNA, the CDR3 is TGTGCCAGCAGCCCACAGGGGGCCGGCACTGAAGCTTTCTTT. It is translated as CASSPQGAGTEAFF.

The chain carries TRBV12-3 or TRBV12-4 and TRBJ2-7; 11 bases are shared with TRBD1. CDR3 size: 13 residues. The V gene end was trimmed by 7 bases and the J gene end by 3 bases; junction bases not matched to a gene: 2. CDR3 coding DNA: TGTGCCAGCATGGGGACAGGGGGCTACGAGCAGTACTTC. Encoded protein: CASMGTGGYEQYF.

This rearrangement joins TRBV30 to TRBJ1-2; D perhaps matches TRBD1 (6 bases). The CDR3 has 15 residues. The germline gives CDR1 GTSNPN, CDR2 SVGIG (reference sequence). Trimming cost V 2 bases and J 4 bases, with 17 bases left between them. This CDR3 is CAWSRQVPGGYGYTF. The CDR3, as DNA: TGTGCCTGGAGTAGACAGGTTCCCGGAGGCTATGGCTACACCTTC. The entire variable domain, with the rest obtained from reference TRBV30 and TRBJ1-2, is as follows: SQTIHQWPATLVQPVGSPLSLECTVEGTSNPNLYWYRQAAGRGLQLLFYSVGIGQISSEVPQNLSASRPQDRQFILSSKKLLLSDSGFYLCAWSRQVPGGYGYTFGSGTRLTVV.

The chain joins TRBV3-1 (or the pseudogene TRBV3-2) to TRBJ1-6; 7 positions agree with TRBD1. V dropped 2 bases and J dropped 7; count of bases not matched to a gene: 2. Germline CDR1 and CDR2: LGHDT and YNNKEL (reference sequence). CDR3 length: 14 amino acids. The CDR3 sequence: CASSQWDSNSPLHF. CDR3 DNA: TGTGCCAGCAGCCAATGGGACAGCAATTCACCCCTCCACTTT.

The chain combines TRBV3-1 (or the pseudogene TRBV3-2) with TRBJ1-1, with 11 bases aligning to TRBD1. Germline V lookup: CDR1 LGHDT, CDR2 YNNKEL (reference sequence). Trimming removed 4 bases from V and 7 bases from J; junction bases left unmatched: 5. The CDR3 length is 14 residues. The CDR3 DNA reads as TGTGCCAGCAGCCGGACAGGGGGCCGGGTTGAAGCTTTCTTT. It encodes CASSRTGGRVEAFF.

The rearrangement links TRBV5-4 to TRBJ1-4; 8 bases fit TRBD1. J was trimmed by 5 bases and V by 2 bases; bases with no gene match: 5. CDR1 SGHNT and CDR2 YYREEE come from the germline V gene (reference sequence). CDR3 size: 15 residues. The CDR3 here is CASSFWTGKNEKLFF. CDR3 bases: TGTGCCAGCAGCTTCTGGACAGGGAAAAATGAAAAACTGTTTTTT.

The rearrangement joins TRBV30 to TRBJ2-3; no firm D call. This CDR3 is 14 amino acids long. Germline lookup yields CDR1 GTSNPN and CDR2 SVGIG (reference sequence). Trimming removed 1 base from V and 4 bases from J, with 12 bases in between. In DNA form, the CDR3 reads TGTGCCTGGAGTGACCTGGACCGGGCAGATACGCAGTATTTT. It codes for CAWSDLDRADTQYF.

This chain connects TRBV5-1 to TRBJ2-7, with TRBD1 matching 11 bases. The CDR3 runs 16 residues. Per the germline V gene, CDR1 is SGHRS and CDR2 is YFSETQ. Trimming at V came to 4 bases and at J to 4 bases, leaving 10 bases not matched to a gene. The CDR3 coding sequence is TGCGCCAGCAGCCTGGGATTGGGACAGGGGGTATACGAGCAGTACTTC. This translates into CASSLGLGQGVYEQYF.

The chain is built from TRBV12-3 or TRBV12-4 and TRBJ1-6, with a possible D match to TRBD1 (5 bases). Trimming shortened V by 3 bases and J by 10 bases, and 7 bases separated the two germline ends. The CDR3 has 12 amino acids. The CDR3 protein is CASSFKGSPLHF. The CDR3 DNA reads as TGTGCCAGCAGTTTTAAGGGGTCACCCCTCCACTTT.

This rearrangement joins TRBV5-1 to TRBJ2-2, with D uncertain. Germline assignment: CDR1 SGHRS and CDR2 YFSETQ. V lost 5 bases and J 6 bases, leaving 8 bases between the germline ends. This CDR3 has 12 amino acids. The CDR3 region is CASSIESGELFF. CDR3 nucleotides: TGCGCCAGCAGTATAGAGTCCGGGGAGCTGTTTTTT.

The chain links TRBV5-5 to TRBJ1-1; 8 bases are shared with TRBD1. CDR3 length: 16 residues. Germline values: CDR1 SGHKS, CDR2 YYEKEE (reference sequence). Trimming took 5 bases from V and 1 from J; bases not matched to a gene: 10. CDR3 amino acids: CASSFGQGAPNTEAFF. The CDR3 DNA reads TGTGCCAGCAGTTTCGGACAGGGAGCACCGAACACTGAAGCTTTCTTT.

The V gene is TRBV28, the J gene TRBJ1-2; 8 bases map to TRBD1. CDR3 size: 16 residues. V lost 2 bases and J lost 5; bases outside the gene matches: 10. The germline CDR1 and CDR2 sequences are MDHEN and SYDVKM. CDR3 residues: CASSLGGQVDWYGYTF. DNA of the CDR3: TGTGCCAGCAGTTTAGGGGGACAGGTCGATTGGTATGGCTACACCTTC.

V usage is TRBV28 and J usage is TRBJ2-7; D assignment may be TRBD1 or TRBD2 (6 bases each). The CDR3 has 12 amino acids. Trimming removed 8 bases at V and 2 bases at J, with 10 bases between. Germline V gene lookup returns CDR1 MDHEN and CDR2 SYDVKM. CDR3 nucleotides: TGTGCCAGCGGGGGGCCCACCTACGAGCAGTACTTC. Translated: CASGGPTYEQYF.

The chain combines TRBV30 with TRBJ1-3; TRBD1 might be the D (6 bases). CDR3 length equals 14 residues. V lost 2 bases, J lost 2 bases, and 10 bases lay in between. Germline V lookup: CDR1 GTSNPN, CDR2 SVGIG (reference sequence). The CDR3 is CAWSRWTAGNTIYF. The CDR3 bases are TGTGCCTGGAGTCGGTGGACAGCTGGAAACACCATATATTTT.

J is TRBJ2-7 and V is TRBV4-1; tentative D call: TRBD1 (5 bases). Germline lookup yields CDR1 MGHRA and CDR2 YSYEKL. Trimming left V 1 base short and J 3 bases short, with 10 bases between. CDR3 length equals 14 residues. This CDR3 reads CASSQGSGNYEQYF. DNA for the CDR3: TGCGCCAGCAGCCAAGGGTCAGGGAACTACGAGCAGTACTTC.

The chain joins TRBV4-2 to TRBJ2-1, with D perhaps being TRBD1 or TRBD2 (5 bases each). CDR1 and CDR2 (germline): LGHNA, YNFKEQ. The V gene lost 4 bases and the J gene lost 8 bases, with 18 bases spanning the gap. CDR3 size: 15 residues. In DNA form, the CDR3 reads TGTGCCAGCAGCCTCGTCTGGGACGGAGAGGATGAGCAGTTCTTC. Amino acid sequence: CASSLVWDGEDEQFF.

V is TRBV2 and J is TRBJ1-5; D unclear. This CDR3 has 12 residues. V gave up 4 bases and J gave up 4 bases, with 5 bases separating them. Germline V gives CDR1 SNHLY, CDR2 FYNNEI. The CDR3 DNA reads TGTGCCAGCAGTGGAGGGAATCAGCCCCAGCATTTT. This sequence encodes CASSGGNQPQHF.